Below are 29 T cell receptor beta chains sequenced from a single sample in a study of lymphopenia after photon versus proton radiotherapy. Sequencing was performed with immunoSEQ multiplex PCR; in TCRdb, only in-frame clones are kept and a portion is missing. This table has more than 15,000 clones, under 90% appearing once. This sample comprised peripheral blood, obtained from a patient treated with proton-based radiotherapy. The receptors stem from a man between 65 and 85 years old with pancreatic cancer.

V usage is TRBV29-1 and J usage is TRBJ2-1; TRBD2 is a possible D gene (5 bases). The germline gives CDR1 SQVTM, CDR2 ANQGSEA. Trimming shortened V by 4 bases and J by 5 bases, and 15 bases separated the two germline ends. The CDR3 runs 14 residues. The CDR3 region has the DNA TGCAGCGTTGTAGGGAGTGGTGTGGACAATGAGCAGTTCTTC. Translated, it gives CSVVGSGVDNEQFF.

By share, this clone counts as medium-sized (0.01 to 0.1%). The gene calls are TRBV7-8 and TRBJ1-4, with D possibly TRBD1 on 5 matching bases. There are 15 residues in the CDR3. Trimming stripped 1 base from V and 8 bases from J, with 14 bases between. In germline, CDR1 is SGHVS, CDR2 FQNEAQ. The CDR3 spells CASSLGAGNLEKLFF. The CDR3 nucleotides are TGTGCCAGCAGCTTAGGAGCAGGGAACTTGGAAAAACTGTTTTTT.

CDR3 bases: TGTGCCAGCAGTGAAGCTTGGGGGAGGGGGTACACTGAAGCTTTCTTT. Protein product: CASSEAWGRGYTEAFF. The rearrangement uses TRBV6-1 and TRBJ1-1; TRBD1 is a possible D gene (6 bases). The CDR3 runs to 16 residues. The germline CDR1 and CDR2 sequences are MNHNS and SASEGT. V was pared by 0 bases and J by 3 bases, with 14 bases between.

The rearrangement joins TRBV7-3 to TRBJ2-3, with D unclear. The CDR3 has 14 amino acids. CDR1 is SGHTA and CDR2 is FQGTGA in the germline V gene. V lost 4 bases and J 4 bases, leaving 12 bases between the germline ends. CDR3 nucleotides: TGTGCCAGCAGCTCCTACCTGGTCCCAGATACGCAGTATTTT. This translates into CASSSYLVPDTQYF.

This clone appeared once. V and J are TRBV6-5 and TRBJ2-7, with TRBD1 matching over 11 bases. The germline V gene encodes CDR1 MNHEY and CDR2 SVGAGI. After removal of 4 bases from V and 0 bases from J, the junction contained 2 bases not matched to a gene. The CDR3 covers 15 residues. The chain's CDR3 is CASSSGTGGSYEQYF. The CDR3 DNA sequence: TGTGCCAGCAGTTCCGGGACAGGGGGCTCCTACGAGCAGTACTTC.

J is TRBJ1-2 and V is TRBV7-6; D is unresolved. CDR3 size: 15 residues. Trimming pared 2 bases from V and 1 base from J, leaving 11 bases between. In germline, CDR1 is SGHVS, CDR2 FNYEAQ. This CDR3 reads CASSLSSNLNYGYTF. The CDR3 DNA reads as TGTGCCAGCAGCTTATCCAGCAACCTTAACTATGGCTACACCTTC.

The genes are TRBV11-1 and TRBJ2-7, with 8 nucleotides matching TRBD2. The CDR3 covers 15 residues. In germline, CDR1 is SGHAT, CDR2 FQDESV (reference sequence). V was pared by 4 bases and J by 3 bases, with 8 bases of the junction left unmatched. As DNA, the CDR3 is TGTGCCAGCAGCTCGGGACTAGGGGTTAACTACGAGCAGTACTTC. Translation gives CASSSGLGVNYEQYF.

The rearrangement uses TRBV5-1 and TRBJ2-7, with 9 bases matching TRBD1. The CDR3 has 14 residues. CDR1 SGHRS and CDR2 YFSETQ come from the germline V gene. The J segment lost 4 bases and the V segment lost 3 bases, leaving 5 bases of the junction unmatched. CDR3 bases: TGCGCCAGCAGCTGGACGGACAGGGGTTACGAGCAGTACTTC. Its protein product is CASSWTDRGYEQYF. Supplemented by reference TRBV5-1 and TRBJ2-7, the full variable domain reads KAGVTQTPRYLIKTRGQQVTLSCSPISGHRSVSWYQQTPGQGLQFLFEYFSETQRNKGNFPGRFSGRQFSNSRSEMNVSTLELGDSALYLCASSWTDRGYEQYFGPGTRLTVT.

This chain joins TRBV5-1 and TRBJ1-4, with 7 positions matching TRBD1. The germline CDR1 and CDR2 sequences are SGHRS and YFSETQ. With 1 base clipped from V and 8 bases from J, the junction kept 8 bases outside the gene matches. The CDR3 totals 15 residues. The CDR3 here is CASSLIQGSGEKLFF. CDR3 bases: TGCGCCAGCAGCTTGATACAGGGGTCAGGAGAAAAACTGTTTTTT.

The chain recombines TRBV25-1 with TRBJ2-1, with 9 bases matching TRBD1. The CDR3 is 15 amino acids. Looked up from germline, CDR1 is MGHDK and CDR2 is SYGVNS. V gave up 6 bases and J gave up 2 bases; unmatched junction bases: 5. CDR3 amino acids: CASRVGTGPYNEQFF. The CDR3, as DNA: TGTGCCAGCAGGGTAGGGACAGGGCCCTACAATGAGCAGTTCTTC.

The gene calls are TRBV5-1 and TRBJ2-2, with a weak D call TRBD1 (5 bases). Trimming shortened V by 1 base and J by 8 bases, and 15 bases separated the two germline ends. The length of the CDR3 is 15 residues. CDR1 and CDR2 (germline): SGHRS, YFSETQ. The CDR3 is CASSLSTAGAGELFF. As DNA, the CDR3 is TGCGCCAGCAGCTTGTCGACCGCTGGGGCGGGGGAGCTGTTTTTT.

The V gene is TRBV9, the J gene TRBJ2-7; D is uncertain. V was clipped by 4 bases and J by 3 bases, with 14 bases between them. The germline V gene encodes CDR1 SGDLS and CDR2 YYNGEE. The CDR3 is 14 residues long. The CDR3 reads CASSPMARVYEQYF. In nucleotides, the CDR3 is TGTGCCAGCAGCCCTATGGCAAGGGTCTACGAGCAGTACTTC.

This chain uses TRBV11-3 with TRBJ1-3, with D perhaps matching TRBD1 (5 bases). The CDR3 covers 16 residues. Germline-derived CDR1 and CDR2 are SGHNT and YENEEA. V was trimmed by 5 bases and J by 0 bases, leaving 14 bases between them. The CDR3: CASSPGDAGSGNTIYF. CDR3 sequence (DNA): TGTGCCAGCAGCCCGGGGGACGCCGGCTCTGGAAACACCATATATTTT. Using reference TRBV11-3 and TRBJ1-3 for the parts outside the CDR3, the full variable domain is EAGVVQSPRYKIIEKKQPVAFWCNPISGHNTLYWYLQNLGQGPELLIRYENEEAVDDSQLPKDRFSAERLKGVDSTLKIQPAELGDSAVYLCASSPGDAGSGNTIYFGEGSWLTVV.

The rearrangement uses TRBV9 and TRBJ2-3; 9 bases match TRBD2. J lost 3 bases, V lost 1 base, and 3 bases had no gene match. The CDR3 spans 15 residues. CDR1 is SGDLS and CDR2 is YYNGEE in the germline V gene. The CDR3 region is CASSVTAGGTDTQYF. The CDR3 DNA follows: TGTGCCAGCAGCGTAACGGCGGGAGGGACAGATACGCAGTATTTT.

The chain recombines TRBV6-1 with TRBJ1-6; TRBD1 might be the D (5 bases). Germline values: CDR1 MNHNS, CDR2 SASEGT. The CDR3 totals 13 residues. Trimming removed 7 bases from V and 7 bases from J, with 11 bases in between. The CDR3, as DNA: TGTGCCAGCATTGGCCGGGGGAATTCACCCCTCCACTTT. It specifies CASIGRGNSPLHF.

This clone was detected only once. This chain joins TRBV6-5 and TRBJ1-2, with TRBD1 identical over 9 bases. CDR1 is MNHEY and CDR2 is SVGAGI in the germline V gene. The CDR3 consists of 14 residues. Trimming cost V 7 bases and J 11 bases; bases outside gene matches: 14. CDR3 DNA: TGTGCCAGCACTCGACAGGGGGGGGACCCGCCGTACACCTTC. It translates to CASTRQGGDPPYTF.

The chain couples TRBV2 to TRBJ1-5, with 9 bases aligning to TRBD1. The CDR3 has 14 residues. V lost 8 bases, J lost 2 bases, and 4 bases stayed unmatched. Germline V gene data show CDR1 as SNHLY and CDR2 as FYNNEI. Here the CDR3 reads CASDWTGGNQPQHF. The CDR3 coding sequence is TGTGCCAGCGATTGGACAGGGGGCAATCAGCCCCAGCATTTT.

The V gene is TRBV7-6, the J gene TRBJ2-2; tentatively, D is TRBD1 or TRBD2 (5 bases each). V was pared by 4 bases and J by 6 bases, with 12 bases between. Per germline, CDR1 SGHVS and CDR2 FNYEAQ. This CDR3 has 14 residues. DNA for the CDR3: TGTGCCAGCAGCTCCGGGGACCAGGCCGGGGAGCTGTTTTTT. Translating gives CASSSGDQAGELFF.

The genes are TRBV18 and TRBJ2-1, with 15 positions matching TRBD2. The CDR3 extends over 20 amino acids. Looked up from germline, CDR1 is KGHSH and CDR2 is LQKENI. V lost 5 bases to trimming and J lost 1 base; unmatched junction nucleotides: 12. The DNA for the CDR3 is TGTGCCAGCTCATCCAGGACTAGCGGGGGGGAAGCCAAATCCTACAATGAGCAGTTCTTC. As protein: CASSSRTSGGEAKSYNEQFF.

The DNA for the CDR3 is TGTGCCAGCAGTTTATCCCTTACCCTGAACACTGAAGCTTTCTTT. It yields the protein CASSLSLTLNTEAFF. The chain has TRBV27 and TRBJ1-1; D is undetermined. The CDR3 is 15 amino acids. The V end lost 0 bases, the J end lost 0 bases, and 8 bases lay between the germline ends. Per germline, CDR1 MNHEY and CDR2 SMNVEV (reference sequence).

The V call is TRBV19, the J call TRBJ1-4, with 9 bases lining up with TRBD1. CDR1 and CDR2 (germline): LNHDA, SQIVND (reference sequence). The junction had 8 bases not matched to a gene; V was cut back by 4 bases and J by 8 bases. This CDR3 region has 15 residues. CDR3 sequence (DNA): TGTGCCAGTAGTAACCCGGGACAGGGAGACGAAAAACTGTTTTTT. Protein sequence: CASSNPGQGDEKLFF.

The rearrangement links TRBV21-1 to TRBJ2-4; no check of the table's D call, TRBD2, against the DNA was made. TRBV21-1 is recorded as a pseudogene. The CDR3 runs to 18 residues. This CDR3 reads CASSKRVQHAGGENIQYF. As DNA, the CDR3 is TGTGCCAGCAGCAAAAGAGTGCAGCATGCCGGGGGAGAGAACATTCAGTACTTC.

CDR3 bases: TGTGCCAGCAGCCTTCCAGACAGCGGGAATGAGCAGTTCTTC. It translates to CASSLPDSGNEQFF. This chain joins TRBV7-9 and TRBJ2-1; possible D gene TRBD2, 6 bases. CDR1 and CDR2 (germline): SEHNR, FQNEAQ (reference sequence). The CDR3 is 14 amino acids. Trimming removed 5 bases from V and 7 bases from J, with 15 bases in between.

This clone occurred once. This chain links TRBV19 with TRBJ1-1; a weak D match, TRBD1 (5 bases). CDR3 length: 14 residues. The germline gives CDR1 LNHDA, CDR2 SQIVND (reference sequence). V was trimmed by 6 bases and J by 1 base, leaving 12 bases between them. CDR3 bases: TGTGCCAGTAGGCCGCGGGGGTCGAACACTGAAGCTTTCTTT. Translation gives CASRPRGSNTEAFF.

This clone has a handful of counts. The rearrangement uses TRBV18 and TRBJ1-3; TRBD1 matches 8 bases. Germline CDR1 and CDR2: KGHSH and LQKENI. The CDR3 is 16 residues long. The ends lost 0 bases at V and 2 bases at J; junction bases unmatched: 3. The CDR3 DNA sequence: TGTGCCAGCTCACCACCGCAGGGGGCGACTGGAAACACCATATATTTT. It yields the protein CASSPPQGATGNTIYF. The complete variable domain, with remaining parts taken from reference TRBV18 and TRBJ1-3, reads NAGVMQNPRHLVRRRGQEARLRCSPMKGHSHVYWYRQLPEEGLKFMVYLQKENIIDESGMPKERFSAEFPKEGPSILRIQQVVRGDSAAYFCASSPPQGATGNTIYFGEGSWLTVV.

The CDR3 reads CASSYSSRVLQPQHF. As DNA, the CDR3 is TGTGCCAGCAGTTACTCGAGCAGGGTCTTGCAGCCCCAGCATTTT. V gene TRBV6-5 combines with J gene TRBJ1-5, with a tentative D call TRBD1 (5 bases). V was pared by 0 bases and J by 7 bases, with 13 bases between. The germline V gene has CDR1 MNHEY and CDR2 SVGAGI. The CDR3 extends over 15 amino acids.

The chain has TRBV30 and TRBJ1-2; TRBD1 might be the D (5 bases). V lost 3 bases and J 9 bases, leaving 20 bases between the germline ends. The CDR3 contains 14 residues. Germline loops: CDR1 GTSNPN, CDR2 SVGIG (reference sequence). This CDR3 is CAWSVGQGLTRYTF. The CDR3 DNA reads as TGTGCCTGGAGCGTGGGGCAGGGTCTGACGCGCTACACCTTC.

J is TRBJ2-5 and V is TRBV2; possibly TRBD2 for D (5 bases). The germline V gene has CDR1 SNHLY and CDR2 FYNNEI. This CDR3 contains 16 residues. V gave up 8 bases and J gave up 0 bases, with 19 bases separating them. CDR3 coding DNA: TGTGCCAGCGGAGGCTCCGACCACCTGTACCAAGAGACCCAGTACTTC. Residues: CASGGSDHLYQETQYF.

The J gene is TRBJ2-5, the V gene TRBV6-6; 9 nucleotides match TRBD1. Losses at the gene ends were 5 bases for V and 5 bases for J; bases not matched to a gene: 9. CDR1 is MNHNY, CDR2 SVGAGI, per germline (reference sequence). The CDR3 spans 15 residues. The CDR3 sequence is CASSQGQGGWETQYF. The CDR3 bases are TGTGCCAGCAGTCAGGGACAGGGAGGGTGGGAGACCCAGTACTTC.